This section outlines one T cell receptor beta chain sequence together with its context. The record originates from a study of shared clonotypes between healthy human individuals. The V end was cut by 3 bases, the J end by 0 bases, with 16 bases between. The CDR3 spans 18 residues. Germline V gene lookup returns CDR1 SGDLS and CDR2 YYNGEE. The repertoire was sequenced with immunoSEQ multiplex PCR; TCRdb's copy has only in-frame clones and lacks some. The sample yields millions of clones, more than 80% seen once. V and J are TRBV9 and TRBJ2-6; D unresolved. This receptor was taken from a man aged 18 to 29 in good health. The source material was naive CD4+ T cells sorted from blood. Subset specified: CD45RA+ positively selected. CDR3 nucleotides: TGTGCCAGCAGCGCTTCGGAAGTTAGGGCCTCTGGGGCCAACGTCCTGACTTTC. This sequence encodes CASSASEVRASGANVLTF. Looking up the rest from reference TRBV9 and TRBJ2-6 gives the full variable domain: DSGVTQTPKHLITATGQRVTLRCSPRSGDLSVYWYQQSLDQGLQFLIQYYNGEERAKGNILERFSAQQFPDLHSELNLSSLELGDSALYFCASSASEVRASGANVLTFGAGSRLTVL.